This TCR beta chain stems from a study of control samples from healthy donors and cancer patients. Germline V gene sequence: CDR1 SGDLS, CDR2 YYNGEE. The length of the CDR3 is 15 residues. V lost 3 bases and J lost 3, with 16 bases in between. The assay was immunoSEQ multiplex PCR, and TCRdb's table has in-frame clones only and misses some. Here the sample spans some 150,000 clones, around 94% being singletons. The sequence derives from a man in his 60s with colorectal cancer. Sequences were obtained from PBMCs. This chain joins TRBV9 and TRBJ2-7, with D tentatively TRBD1 or TRBD2 (5 bases each). The CDR3 spells CASSAAGTAYYEQYF. CDR3 DNA sequence: TGTGCCAGCAGCGCGGCCGGGACGGCCTACTACGAGCAGTACTTC.